This T cell receptor beta chain was captured in a study of T-cell memory formation after mild COVID-19. Findings and limits, study-wide: The appearance of some responding clones in pre-infection memory suggested that cross-reactive memory joined.

MiXCR, run by TCRdb on the 5' RACE reads, gives a single entry per CDR3 protein. This table has 350,000 to 550,000 distinct CDR3 sequences, more than 15% appearing once. This clonotype was picked up many times. The antigen remains unidentified. The length of the CDR3 is 12 residues. The V segment lost 3 bases and the J segment 7 bases; nucleotides outside the gene matches: 1. CDR1 is DFQATT and CDR2 is SNEGSKA in the germline V gene (reference sequence). This TCR came from a man younger than 35 who had mild COVID-19 (a few samples of this study predate the infection). Cell type and time point are not known. Sequenced material: PBMCs or a T cell subset sorted from them (not recorded which). The chain recombines TRBV20-1 with TRBJ1-5, with 9 nucleotides matching TRBD1. In DNA form, the CDR3 reads TGCAGTGCTAGGGGGACAGGGCAGCCCCAGCATTTT. It is translated as CSARGTGQPQHF.